This T cell receptor (beta chain) was found in a study of CD8 T cells in Susac syndrome. Study-wide findings and caveats: In Susac syndrome, CD4+ T cell repertoires lacked any clonal expansion.

Random hexamers were used to reverse transcribe 0.5 to 1 ug of RNA. One entry per CDR3 protein results from TCRdb running MiXCR on the immunoSEQ multiplex PCR reads. Among 200,000 to 250,000 distinct CDR3 sequences listed, approximately 94% were seen once. This CDR3 is built from 15 residues. Trimming at V came to 0 bases and at J to 1 base, leaving 2 bases not matched to a gene. The germline V gene encodes CDR1 SGHNT and CDR2 YYREEE (reference sequence). Comment on this clonotype: Its antigen remains unidentified.

This chain uses TRBV5-4 with TRBJ2-3; 7 bases match TRBD1. The sequenced sample consisted of CD4+ T cells from PBMCs. This sequence was found in a human donor with Susac syndrome. CDR3 nucleotide sequence: TGTGCCAGCAGCTTGGCAACAGGGGGCACAGATACGCAGTATTTT. Protein sequence: CASSLATGGTDTQYF.